The 22 T cell receptor beta chains reported below all come from one sample, sequenced in a study of multiple sclerosis patients with progressive multifocal leukoencephalopathy. Only in-frame clones appear in the TCRdb table, and some are missing; sequencing was by immunoSEQ multiplex PCR. This table holds around 30,000 clones, about 90% found once. The time point: 12 to 13 months of natalizumab therapy. Here the sequenced sample was PBMCs, taken from a patient treated with natalizumab. The receptors here all came from a human donor with multiple sclerosis.

This sequence joins TRBV5-6 and TRBJ1-5; D is undetermined. Trimming pared 4 bases from V and 2 bases from J, leaving 13 bases between. CDR1 SGHDT and CDR2 YYEEEE come from the germline V gene. The CDR3 spans 15 residues. The CDR3 sequence: CASSGRGTGNQPQHF. The DNA of the CDR3 is TGTGCCAGCAGCGGCCGGGGTACCGGCAATCAGCCCCAGCATTTT.

This chain links TRBV6-5 with TRBJ1-2; D perhaps matches TRBD1 (5 bases). The V gene lost 4 bases and the J gene lost 4 bases, with 10 bases spanning the gap. The CDR3 extends over 13 amino acids. Germline CDR1 MNHEY, CDR2 SVGAGI. The CDR3 region is CASSSRASYGYTF. The DNA for the CDR3 is TGTGCCAGCAGTTCCAGGGCCTCCTATGGCTACACCTTC.

The CDR3: CASSYSLLGRGGYTF. CDR3 in DNA: TGTGCCAGCAGTTACTCGTTACTGGGACGGGGCGGCTACACCTTC. This chain links TRBV6-6 with TRBJ1-2, with a possible D match to TRBD1 (5 bases). The CDR3 loop spans 15 amino acids. V was cut by 0 bases and J by 8 bases, with 16 bases left in between. Germline V gives CDR1 MNHNY, CDR2 SVGAGI (reference sequence).

This chain links TRBV5-4 with TRBJ2-1; TRBD1 matches at 7 bases. Germline values: CDR1 SGHNT, CDR2 YYREEE (reference sequence). CDR3 length: 15 amino acids. Germline trimming cut 4 bases from V and 0 bases from J; bases unmatched to any gene: 4. CDR3: CASSPDRSSYNEQFF. The CDR3 DNA is TGTGCCAGCAGCCCGGACAGGAGCTCCTACAATGAGCAGTTCTTC.

The J gene is TRBJ1-5, the V gene TRBV6-6, with D tentatively TRBD1 (5 bases). Trimming took off 2 bases at V and 6 bases at J, with 14 bases between the two ends. The CDR3 spans 15 residues. Germline CDR1 and CDR2: MNHNY and SVGAGI (reference sequence). The CDR3 DNA sequence: TGTGCCAGCAGTTACCGACAGACTTTAGGTCAGCCCCAGCATTTT. Protein sequence: CASSYRQTLGQPQHF.

The rearrangement uses TRBV11-3 and TRBJ2-1, with D hard to call. There are 14 residues in the CDR3. V was shortened by 0 bases and J by 0 bases, with 3 bases between the two germline ends. Per germline, CDR1 SGHNT and CDR2 YENEEA. The CDR3 here is CASSLDNSYNEQFF. CDR3 DNA sequence: TGTGCCAGCAGCTTAGACAACTCCTACAATGAGCAGTTCTTC.

This chain uses TRBV6-1 with TRBJ2-7; D ambiguous. With 6 bases removed from V and 2 bases from J, the gap between germline ends came to 11 bases. CDR3 length: 13 amino acids. The germline V gene encodes CDR1 MNHNS and CDR2 SASEGT. The CDR3 reads CASSTGVPYEQYF. The DNA for the CDR3 is TGTGCCAGCAGCACCGGTGTCCCCTACGAGCAGTACTTC.

The chain couples TRBV6-5 to TRBJ1-2, with D uncertain. Germline V gene lookup returns CDR1 MNHEY and CDR2 SVGAGI. V lost 5 bases and J 2 bases, leaving 9 bases between the germline ends. The length of the CDR3 is 13 residues. CDR3 loop: CASSTPANYGYTF. The CDR3 nucleotides read TGTGCCAGCAGTACGCCAGCGAACTATGGCTACACCTTC.

The rearrangement links TRBV12-5 to TRBJ2-5; 12 bases line up with TRBD1. Germline CDR1 reads LGHNT; CDR2 reads FRNRAP. V shed 6 bases, J shed 3 bases, and the junction held 8 bases outside the gene matches. The CDR3 loop spans 16 amino acids. CDR3 sequence: CASGRGTGGVEETQYF. CDR3 nucleotides: TGTGCTAGTGGGCGAGGGACAGGGGGCGTGGAAGAGACCCAGTACTTC.

The chain recombines TRBV5-1 with TRBJ1-2, with no clear D. The CDR3 loop spans 15 amino acids. V was trimmed by 4 bases and J by 2 bases, leaving 15 bases between them. From germline, CDR1 is SGHRS and CDR2 YFSETQ. The CDR3 spells CASSPLGGTNYGYTF. The CDR3 bases are TGCGCCAGCAGCCCCCTCGGAGGAACCAACTATGGCTACACCTTC.

Only a few counts were recorded for this clone. V and J are TRBV7-9 and TRBJ1-3; no firm D call. The CDR3 runs to 15 residues. V was shortened by 4 bases and J by 0 bases, with 10 bases between the two germline ends. Germline V lookup: CDR1 SEHNR, CDR2 FQNEAQ (reference sequence). DNA of the CDR3: TGTGCCAGCAGCTCCGACCGCAGCTCTGGAAACACCATATATTTT. Its translation is CASSSDRSSGNTIYF.

The V call is TRBV9, the J call TRBJ1-4, with D maybe TRBD1 (6 bases). The CDR3 contains 16 residues. CDR1 and CDR2 from the germline V gene are SGDLS and YYNGEE. Deletions cut 4 bases from V and 0 bases from J, with 13 bases between. The CDR3 is CASSSQGHSTNEKLFF. Written as DNA, the CDR3 is TGTGCCAGCAGCTCACAGGGACATTCAACTAATGAAAAACTGTTTTTT.

The rearrangement uses TRBV5-8 and TRBJ1-5; 7 bases match TRBD1. CDR1 and CDR2 from the germline V gene are SGHTS and YDEGEE. V lost 5 bases, J lost 2 bases, and 7 bases stayed unmatched. The CDR3 contains 15 residues. The CDR3 DNA sequence: TGTGCCAGCAGATTCACAGGGGAGGGCAATCAGCCCCAGCATTTT. Its protein is CASRFTGEGNQPQHF.

J is TRBJ1-2 and V is TRBV15; weak D call: TRBD1 (5 bases). V was shortened by 1 base and J by 4 bases, with 13 bases between the two germline ends. Germline loops: CDR1 LNHNV, CDR2 YYDKDF (reference sequence). The CDR3 consists of 15 residues. The CDR3 sequence is CATSRGQPLGYGYTF. The CDR3 DNA reads as TGTGCCACCAGCAGAGGACAGCCTCTAGGCTATGGCTACACCTTC.

This chain connects TRBV28 to TRBJ2-7; no firm D call. Germline CDR1 is MDHEN and CDR2 is SYDVKM. Trimming stripped 6 bases from V and 3 bases from J, with 6 bases between. The CDR3 extends over 11 amino acids. This CDR3 is CASSENYEQYF. As DNA, the CDR3 is TGTGCCAGCAGCGAGAACTACGAGCAGTACTTC. Drawing the rest from reference TRBV28 and TRBJ2-7, the complete variable domain is DVKVTQSSRYLVKRTGEKVFLECVQDMDHENMFWYRQDPGLGLRLIYFSYDVKMKEKGDIPEGYSVSREKKERFSLILESASTNQTSMYLCASSENYEQYFGPGTRLTVT.

The rearrangement links TRBV6-1 to TRBJ1-6; no firm D call. Germline loops: CDR1 MNHNS, CDR2 SASEGT. The V gene lost 0 bases and the J gene lost 5 bases, with 8 bases spanning the gap. The CDR3 runs 15 residues. The CDR3 sequence: CASSEASGDNSPLHF. DNA of the CDR3: TGTGCCAGCAGTGAAGCATCCGGGGATAATTCACCCCTCCACTTT.

This clone was picked up a small number of times. The chain recombines TRBV15 with TRBJ2-1; D is tentatively TRBD1 or TRBD2 (5 bases each). Germline-derived CDR1 and CDR2 are LNHNV and YYDKDF (reference sequence). This CDR3 has 14 residues. The V end was cut by 2 bases, the J end by 4 bases, with 9 bases between. CDR3 amino acids: CATSRNWGYNEQFF. CDR3 DNA sequence: TGTGCCACCAGCAGAAACTGGGGGTACAATGAGCAGTTCTTC.

The V gene is TRBV11-2, the J gene TRBJ2-6; D gene ambiguous. V gave up 3 bases and J gave up 1 base, with 7 bases separating them. CDR3 size: 15 residues. The V gene's germline CDR1 is SGHAT and CDR2 FQNNGV. CDR3 DNA sequence: TGTGCCAGCAGCTTCTGGAGATCTGGGGCCAACGTCCTGACTTTC. Its protein product is CASSFWRSGANVLTF. Full variable domain (outside the CDR3, taken from reference TRBV11-2 and TRBJ2-6): EAGVAQSPRYKIIEKRQSVAFWCNPISGHATLYWYQQILGQGPKLLIQFQNNGVVDDSQLPKDRFSAERLKGVDSTLKIQPAKLEDSAVYLCASSFWRSGANVLTFGAGSRLTVL.

This chain's CDR3 is CASSPSEGWNSPLHF. The CDR3 bases are TGTGCCAGCAGCCCCTCCGAGGGATGGAATTCACCCCTCCACTTT. The chain combines TRBV6-5 with TRBJ1-6; no clear D. CDR1 MNHEY and CDR2 SVGAGI come from the germline V gene. Trimming took 6 bases from V and 7 from J, leaving 16 bases between them. This CDR3 contains 15 residues.

The genes are TRBV30 and TRBJ2-1, with D tentatively TRBD1 or TRBD2 (5 bases each). V shed 4 bases and J shed 2 bases, with 12 bases lying between them. Per germline, CDR1 GTSNPN and CDR2 SVGIG (reference sequence). This CDR3 has 14 amino acids. CDR3 protein: CAWKVGVPYNEQFF. The CDR3 DNA follows: TGTGCCTGGAAGGTGGGGGTGCCCTACAATGAGCAGTTCTTC.

The J gene is TRBJ1-1, the V gene TRBV6-6; D possibly corresponds to TRBD1 (6 bases). Germline V gene data show CDR1 as MNHNY and CDR2 as SVGAGI (reference sequence). Trimming removed 6 bases from V and 8 bases from J, with 13 bases in between. The CDR3 has 12 residues. The CDR3 spells CASRSRQAEAFF. DNA of the CDR3: TGTGCCAGCAGGTCCCGACAGGCAGAAGCTTTCTTT.

The chain carries TRBV18 and TRBJ2-7; 9 bases map to TRBD2. Trimming took 2 bases from V and 2 from J; bases not matched to a gene: 7. CDR3 length: 16 amino acids. From germline, CDR1 is KGHSH and CDR2 LQKENI. The CDR3 reads CASSPVPGLATYEQYF. DNA of the CDR3: TGTGCCAGCTCACCAGTGCCGGGACTAGCCACCTACGAGCAGTACTTC.